Following are 10 T cell receptor beta chains from one sample sequenced in a study of OX40 agonist ivuxolimab in advanced cancers. This table comes from immunoSEQ multiplex PCR, and its TCRdb copy is limited to in-frame clones, with some not included. The sample has about 38,000 clones, 60% to 85% seen once. The material sequenced was CD4+ or CD8+ T cells sorted from blood, taken in a trial of the OX40 agonist ivuxolimab. These receptors originate from an adult with an advanced solid tumor such as melanoma, head and neck, liver or kidney cancer.

The V and J genes are TRBV18 and TRBJ2-3; 8 bases are shared with TRBD2. V shed 6 bases and J 6 bases; nucleotides not matched to a gene: 5. Germline CDR1 is KGHSH and CDR2 is LQKENI. The CDR3 runs to 13 residues. CDR3 sequence (DNA): TGTGCCAGCTCGGCGAGCGGGAGCGATACGCAGTATTTT. Its protein product is CASSASGSDTQYF.

The chain couples TRBV15 to TRBJ2-7, with D unclear. From germline, CDR1 is LNHNV and CDR2 YYDKDF (reference sequence). Trimming took 6 bases from V and 4 from J, leaving 16 bases between them. The CDR3 totals 14 residues. The CDR3 region has the DNA TGTGCCACCAGAGGAAGTGGCTCCGGTTACGAGCAGTACTTC. Its protein is CATRGSGSGYEQYF.

The gene calls are TRBV5-6 and TRBJ2-1, with D uncertain. Per germline, CDR1 SGHDT and CDR2 YYEEEE. V shed 2 bases and J shed 4 bases, with 7 bases lying between them. The CDR3 consists of 13 residues. Here the CDR3 reads CASSFGAYNEQFF. CDR3 bases: TGTGCCAGCAGCTTTGGAGCATACAATGAGCAGTTCTTC.

The table lists this clone with a few counts. Written as DNA, the CDR3 is TGCAGTGCCGCAAAGACTGAAGCTTTCTTT. Its translation: CSAAKTEAFF. V usage is TRBV20-1 and J usage is TRBJ1-1; D gene ambiguous. Trimming pared 6 bases from V and 5 bases from J, leaving 7 bases between. Germline V CDR1 and CDR2: DFQATT, SNEGSKA (reference sequence). CDR3 length: 10 amino acids.

This clone was seen only a few times. The chain is built from TRBV10-3 and TRBJ2-7, with 9 bases matching TRBD1. Germline CDR1 reads ENHRY; CDR2 reads SYGVKD. The CDR3 consists of 13 residues. V shed 5 bases, J shed 2 bases, and the junction held 1 base outside the gene matches. The CDR3 is CAISRDRAYEQYF. The CDR3 bases are TGTGCCATCAGTCGGGACAGGGCCTACGAGCAGTACTTC.

V is TRBV5-1 and J is TRBJ1-1, with a possible D match to TRBD1 (5 bases). Trimming took 1 base from V and 2 from J, leaving 9 bases between them. The germline V gene encodes CDR1 SGHRS and CDR2 YFSETQ. The CDR3 sequence is 14 residues long. For the CDR3, the DNA is TGCGCCAGCAGCTTGCAGGGTGCCAACACTGAAGCTTTCTTT. It is translated as CASSLQGANTEAFF.

This clone was counted a few times. The chain employs TRBV11-3 and TRBJ2-3; 16 nucleotides match TRBD2. CDR1 and CDR2 (germline): SGHNT, YENEEA. J gave up 5 bases and V 5 bases, and 7 bases lay outside the gene matches. The CDR3 is made up of 17 amino acids. This chain's CDR3 is CASSRGLAGGPGDTQYF. CDR3 sequence (DNA): TGTGCCAGCAGCCGGGGACTAGCGGGAGGGCCGGGAGATACGCAGTATTTT. The full variable domain, its missing parts supplied by reference TRBV11-3 and TRBJ2-3, is EAGVVQSPRYKIIEKKQPVAFWCNPISGHNTLYWYLQNLGQGPELLIRYENEEAVDDSQLPKDRFSAERLKGVDSTLKIQPAELGDSAVYLCASSRGLAGGPGDTQYFGPGTRLTVL.

This clone was counted a few times. V is TRBV20-1 and J is TRBJ1-2, with D unclear. The CDR3 is 9 amino acids. V lost 6 bases, J lost 6 bases, and 5 bases lay in between. Looked up from germline, CDR1 is DFQATT and CDR2 is SNEGSKA (reference sequence). The CDR3 sequence is CSAPNGYTF. In DNA, the CDR3 is TGCAGTGCACCTAATGGCTACACCTTC.

The V and J genes are TRBV7-9 and TRBJ1-1; D uncertain. The CDR3 is 15 residues long. Trimming shortened V by 2 bases and J by 2 bases, and 12 bases separated the two germline ends. CDR1 is SEHNR and CDR2 is FQNEAQ in the germline V gene (reference sequence). The CDR3 reads CASSLPGPQNTEAFF. The CDR3, as DNA: TGTGCCAGCAGCTTACCCGGGCCCCAAAACACTGAAGCTTTCTTT. The whole variable domain, filled in from reference TRBV7-9 and TRBJ1-1, reads DTGVSQNPRHKITKRGQNVTFRCDPISEHNRLYWYRQTLGQGPEFLTYFQNEAQLEKSRLLSDRFSAERPKGSFSTLEIQRTEQGDSAMYLCASSLPGPQNTEAFFGQGTRLTVV.

V usage is TRBV6-1 and J usage is TRBJ2-7; 10 bases map to TRBD1. Trimming at V came to 6 bases and at J to 2 bases, leaving 4 bases not matched to a gene. CDR1 is MNHNS, CDR2 SASEGT, per germline. The CDR3 covers 14 residues. The CDR3 nucleotides read TGTGCCAGCAGGAGGGACAGGGGTCCCTACGAGCAGTACTTC. It encodes CASRRDRGPYEQYF.